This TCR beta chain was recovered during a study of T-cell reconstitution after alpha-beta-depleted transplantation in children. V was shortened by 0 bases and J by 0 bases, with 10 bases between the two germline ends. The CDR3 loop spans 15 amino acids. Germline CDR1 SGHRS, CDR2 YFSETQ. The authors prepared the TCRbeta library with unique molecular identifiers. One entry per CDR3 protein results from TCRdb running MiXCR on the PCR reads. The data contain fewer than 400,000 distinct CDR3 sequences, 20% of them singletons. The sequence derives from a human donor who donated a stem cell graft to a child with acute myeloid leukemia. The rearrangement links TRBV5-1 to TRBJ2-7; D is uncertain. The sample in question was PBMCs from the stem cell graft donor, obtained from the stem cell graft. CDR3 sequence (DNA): TGCGCCAGCAGCTTGGGGACCCGGAGCTCCTACGAGCAGTACTTC. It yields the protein CASSLGTRSSYEQYF.